Listed here is a single T cell receptor beta chain. These data belong to a study of control samples from healthy donors and cancer patients. The data were produced by immunoSEQ multiplex PCR, yet TCRdb's version contains in-frame clones alone and is incomplete. The top ten hold 5.5% of the sample, which has about 85,000 clones, 89% seen once. The CDR3 length is 16 residues. Germline V gene sequence: CDR1 MNHEY, CDR2 SMNVEV (reference sequence). V lost 3 bases, J lost 0 bases, and 12 bases lay in between. The V and J genes are TRBV27 and TRBJ1-3; unclear D gene. This sequence originates from a man in his forties or fifties in good health. Material: blood. This CDR3 reads CASSLVTPGSGNTIYF. For the CDR3, the DNA is TGTGCCAGCAGTTTGGTGACCCCTGGCTCTGGAAACACCATATATTTT.